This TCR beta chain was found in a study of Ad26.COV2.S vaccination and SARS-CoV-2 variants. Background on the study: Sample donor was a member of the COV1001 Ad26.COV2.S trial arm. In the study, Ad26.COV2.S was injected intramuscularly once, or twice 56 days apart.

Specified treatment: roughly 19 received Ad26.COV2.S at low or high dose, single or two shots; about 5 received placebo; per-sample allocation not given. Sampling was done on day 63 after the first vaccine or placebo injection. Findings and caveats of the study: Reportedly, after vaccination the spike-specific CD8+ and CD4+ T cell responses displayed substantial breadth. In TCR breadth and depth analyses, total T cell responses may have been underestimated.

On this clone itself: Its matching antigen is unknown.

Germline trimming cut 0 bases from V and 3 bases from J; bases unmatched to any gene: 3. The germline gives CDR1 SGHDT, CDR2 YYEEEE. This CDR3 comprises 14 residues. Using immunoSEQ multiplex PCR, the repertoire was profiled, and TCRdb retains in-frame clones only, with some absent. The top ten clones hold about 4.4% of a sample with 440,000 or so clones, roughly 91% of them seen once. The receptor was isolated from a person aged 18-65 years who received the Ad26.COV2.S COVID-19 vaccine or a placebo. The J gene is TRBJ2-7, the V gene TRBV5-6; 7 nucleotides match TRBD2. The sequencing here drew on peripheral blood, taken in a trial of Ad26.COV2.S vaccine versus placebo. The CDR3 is CASSLGGSFYEQYF. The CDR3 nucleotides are TGTGCCAGCAGCTTGGGCGGGAGTTTCTACGAGCAGTACTTC.